This is a list of T cell receptor beta chains from one sample in a study of cytomegalovirus exposure and HLA in healthy donors. The method was immunoSEQ multiplex PCR; TCRdb's version includes in-frame clones alone and lacks a portion of them. The sample consists of about 98,000 clones, approximately 80% of them appearing once. The sequenced sample consisted of PBMCs. The origin of the receptors is a female donor in good health and CMV-seropositive. Each CDR3 is given with its conserved first and last residue. Each record gives: CDR3 protein, CDR3 DNA, clone size, D gene, V gene, J gene, CDR3 length. The D gene is left open where the match is weak. Size tells how often a clone was seen (once, few, many) or the class of an expanded clone, and some rows leave it out.

CDR3 protein: CASSLGENEQYF; CDR3 DNA: TGTGCCAGCAGCTTAGGGGAAAACGAGCAGTACTTC; clone size: few; D gene: NA; V gene: TRBV5-4; J gene: TRBJ2-7; CDR3 length: 12
CDR3 protein: CASSWVAGGINYEQYF; CDR3 DNA: TGTGCCAGCAGTTGGGTAGCGGGAGGCATAAACTACGAGCAGTACTTC; clone size: NA; D gene: TRBD2; V gene: TRBV6-6; J gene: TRBJ2-7; CDR3 length: 16
CDR3 protein: CASTWHFQAFF; CDR3 DNA: TGTGCCAGCACATGGCATTTTCAAGCTTTCTTT; clone size: NA; D gene: NA; V gene: TRBV28; J gene: TRBJ1-1; CDR3 length: 11
CDR3 protein: CASSLGVMGNQPQHF; CDR3 DNA: TGTGCCAGCAGTTTGGGCGTCATGGGCAATCAGCCCCAGCATTTT; clone size: NA; D gene: NA; V gene: TRBV28; J gene: TRBJ1-5; CDR3 length: 15
CDR3 protein: CASSPGDLGYTF; CDR3 DNA: TGTGCCAGCAGCCCAGGGGATCTGGGCTACACCTTC; clone size: few; D gene: NA; V gene: TRBV5-6; J gene: TRBJ1-2; CDR3 length: 12
CDR3 protein: CASSLVGSQETQYF; CDR3 DNA: TGTGCCAGCAGCTTAGTCGGGAGTCAAGAGACCCAGTACTTC; clone size: NA; D gene: NA; V gene: TRBV7-9; J gene: TRBJ2-5; CDR3 length: 14
CDR3 protein: CASGGEGPAARAFF; CDR3 DNA: TGTGCCAGTGGGGGGGAGGGGCCGGCCGCAAGGGCTTTCTTT; clone size: NA; D gene: NA; V gene: TRBV2; J gene: TRBJ1-1; CDR3 length: 14
CDR3 protein: CASSPTSGTYNEQFF; CDR3 DNA: TGTGCCAGCAGCCCGACTAGCGGGACGTACAATGAGCAGTTCTTC; clone size: NA; D gene: TRBD2; V gene: TRBV9; J gene: TRBJ2-1; CDR3 length: 15
CDR3 protein: CAISEEETNSYEQYF; CDR3 DNA: TGTGCCATCAGTGAAGAAGAGACAAACTCCTACGAGCAGTACTTC; clone size: NA; D gene: NA; V gene: TRBV10-3; J gene: TRBJ2-7; CDR3 length: 15
CDR3 protein: CASSLRGQANEKLFF; CDR3 DNA: TGCGCCAGCAGCTTGAGGGGGCAGGCTAATGAAAAACTGTTTTTT; clone size: NA; D gene: TRBD1; V gene: TRBV5-1; J gene: TRBJ1-4; CDR3 length: 15
CDR3 protein: CASSFGLASPNEQFF; CDR3 DNA: TGTGCCAGCAGCTTCGGGCTAGCCTCTCCTAATGAGCAGTTCTTC; clone size: NA; D gene: NA; V gene: TRBV11-2; J gene: TRBJ2-1; CDR3 length: 15
CDR3 protein: CASSPYLGQVGGEKLFF; CDR3 DNA: TGTGCCAGCAGTCCCTATTTAGGACAGGTTGGTGGGGAAAAACTGTTTTTT; clone size: NA; D gene: TRBD1; V gene: TRBV27; J gene: TRBJ1-4; CDR3 length: 17
CDR3 protein: CASSRGAGNTDTQYF; CDR3 DNA: TGTGCCAGTTCCCGGGGCGCGGGGAACACAGATACGCAGTATTTT; clone size: NA; D gene: NA; V gene: TRBV19; J gene: TRBJ2-3; CDR3 length: 15
CDR3 protein: CASSLGLQGKLSYEQYF; CDR3 DNA: TGCGCCAGCAGCCTGGGGTTACAGGGAAAGCTCTCCTACGAGCAGTACTTC; clone size: NA; D gene: NA; V gene: TRBV5-1; J gene: TRBJ2-7; CDR3 length: 17
CDR3 protein: CASSLQGGYTEAFF; CDR3 DNA: TGTGCCAGCAGCTTGCAGGGAGGTTACACTGAAGCTTTCTTT; clone size: NA; D gene: NA; V gene: TRBV11-2; J gene: TRBJ1-1; CDR3 length: 14
CDR3 protein: CASSQWGTGLTDTQYF; CDR3 DNA: TGCGCCAGCAGTCAATGGGGGACAGGGTTGACAGATACGCAGTATTTT; clone size: NA; D gene: TRBD1; V gene: TRBV23-1; J gene: TRBJ2-3; CDR3 length: 16
CDR3 protein: CASSQVPTINTEAFF; CDR3 DNA: TGCGCCAGCAGCCAAGTTCCGACAATTAACACTGAAGCTTTCTTT; clone size: few; D gene: NA; V gene: TRBV4-1; J gene: TRBJ1-1; CDR3 length: 15
CDR3 protein: CASSYYREVGEQYF; CDR3 DNA: TGTGCCAGCAGCTACTACCGGGAGGTAGGGGAGCAGTACTTC; clone size: NA; D gene: TRBD2; V gene: TRBV5-6; J gene: TRBJ2-7; CDR3 length: 14
CDR3 protein: CASSRTIVGGGSETQYF; CDR3 DNA: TGTGCCAGCAGCCGTACAATTGTGGGTGGGGGGTCTGAGACCCAGTACTTC; clone size: few; D gene: NA; V gene: TRBV7-9; J gene: TRBJ2-5; CDR3 length: 17
CDR3 protein: CASSLSSLAGVIANEQFF; CDR3 DNA: TGTGCCAGCAGTTTATCTAGTCTAGCGGGAGTTATCGCAAATGAGCAGTTCTTC; clone size: NA; D gene: TRBD2; V gene: TRBV27; J gene: TRBJ2-1; CDR3 length: 18
CDR3 protein: CASSPLAGGTYEQYF; CDR3 DNA: TGTGCCAGTAGTCCCCTAGCGGGAGGGACCTACGAGCAGTACTTC; clone size: NA; D gene: TRBD2; V gene: TRBV19; J gene: TRBJ2-7; CDR3 length: 15
CDR3 protein: CASSSPWQAGNTIYF; CDR3 DNA: TGTGCCAGCAGTTCTCCCTGGCAGGCCGGAAACACCATATATTTT; clone size: once; D gene: NA; V gene: TRBV6-5; J gene: TRBJ1-3; CDR3 length: 15